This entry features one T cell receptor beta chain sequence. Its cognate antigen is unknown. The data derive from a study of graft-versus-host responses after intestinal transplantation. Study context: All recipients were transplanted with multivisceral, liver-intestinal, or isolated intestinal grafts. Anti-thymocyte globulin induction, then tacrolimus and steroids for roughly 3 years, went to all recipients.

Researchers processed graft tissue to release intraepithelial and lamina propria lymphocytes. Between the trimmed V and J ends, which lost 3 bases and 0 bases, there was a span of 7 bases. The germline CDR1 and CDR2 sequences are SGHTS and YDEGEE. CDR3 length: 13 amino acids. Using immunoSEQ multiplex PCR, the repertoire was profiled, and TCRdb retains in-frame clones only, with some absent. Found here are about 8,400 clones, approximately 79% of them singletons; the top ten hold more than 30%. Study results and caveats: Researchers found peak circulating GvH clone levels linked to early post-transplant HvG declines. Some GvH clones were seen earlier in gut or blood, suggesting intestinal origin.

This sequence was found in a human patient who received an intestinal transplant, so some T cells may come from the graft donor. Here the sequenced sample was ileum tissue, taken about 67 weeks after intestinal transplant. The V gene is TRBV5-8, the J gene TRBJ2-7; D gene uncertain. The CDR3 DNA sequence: TGTGCCAGCAGCTCGTCCAGCTCCTACGAGCAGTACTTC. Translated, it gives CASSSSSSYEQYF.